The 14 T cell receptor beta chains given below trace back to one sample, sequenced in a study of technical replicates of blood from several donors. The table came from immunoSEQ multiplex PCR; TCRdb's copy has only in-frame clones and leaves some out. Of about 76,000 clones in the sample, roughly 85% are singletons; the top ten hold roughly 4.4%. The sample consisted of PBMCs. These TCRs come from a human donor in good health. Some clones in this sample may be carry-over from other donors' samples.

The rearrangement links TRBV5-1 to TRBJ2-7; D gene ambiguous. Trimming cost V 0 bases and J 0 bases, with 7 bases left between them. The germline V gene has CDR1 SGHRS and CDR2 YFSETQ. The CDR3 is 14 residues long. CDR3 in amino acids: CASSLVPSSYEQYF. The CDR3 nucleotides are TGCGCCAGCAGCTTGGTGCCGAGCTCCTACGAGCAGTACTTC.

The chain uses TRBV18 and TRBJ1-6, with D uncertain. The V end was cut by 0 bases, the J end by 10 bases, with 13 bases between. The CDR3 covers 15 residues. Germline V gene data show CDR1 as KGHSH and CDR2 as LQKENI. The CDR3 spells CASSPPGSRESPLHF. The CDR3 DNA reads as TGTGCCAGCTCACCACCTGGGTCGAGGGAATCACCCCTCCACTTT.

This chain's CDR3 is CASSDSVYGYTF. In DNA, the CDR3 is TGTGCCAGCAGCGACAGCGTTTATGGCTACACCTTC. The chain is built from TRBV6-5 and TRBJ1-2, with a possible D match to TRBD1 (5 bases). V lost 6 bases and J lost 5, with 10 bases in between. This CDR3 has 12 residues. Germline V gives CDR1 MNHEY, CDR2 SVGAGI.

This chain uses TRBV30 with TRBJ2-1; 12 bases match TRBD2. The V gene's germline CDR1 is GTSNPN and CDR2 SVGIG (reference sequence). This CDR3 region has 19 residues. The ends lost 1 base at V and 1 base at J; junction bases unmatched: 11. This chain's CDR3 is CAWSGVRLAGEGSYNEQFF. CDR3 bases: TGTGCCTGGAGTGGGGTTAGACTAGCGGGGGAAGGGTCCTACAATGAGCAGTTCTTC.

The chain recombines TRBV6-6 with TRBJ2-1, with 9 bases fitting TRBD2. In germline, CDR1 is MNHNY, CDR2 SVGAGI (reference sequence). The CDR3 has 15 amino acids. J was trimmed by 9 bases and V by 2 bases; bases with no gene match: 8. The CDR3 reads CASSYPAGGPIEQFF. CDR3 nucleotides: TGTGCCAGCAGTTACCCGGCGGGGGGGCCGATTGAGCAGTTCTTC.

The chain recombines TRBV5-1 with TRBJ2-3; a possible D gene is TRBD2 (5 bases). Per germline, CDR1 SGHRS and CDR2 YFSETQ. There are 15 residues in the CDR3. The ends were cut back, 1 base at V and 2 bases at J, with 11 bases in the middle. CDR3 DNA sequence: TGCGCCAGCAGCTTGACAGCGGTAAACACAGATACGCAGTATTTT. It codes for CASSLTAVNTDTQYF.

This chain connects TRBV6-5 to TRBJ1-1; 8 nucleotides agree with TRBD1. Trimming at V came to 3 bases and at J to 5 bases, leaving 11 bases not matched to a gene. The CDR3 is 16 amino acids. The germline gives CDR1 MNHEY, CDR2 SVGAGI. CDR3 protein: CASSYKTGVRGTEAFF. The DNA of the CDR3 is TGTGCCAGCAGTTATAAGACAGGGGTTAGGGGGACTGAAGCTTTCTTT.

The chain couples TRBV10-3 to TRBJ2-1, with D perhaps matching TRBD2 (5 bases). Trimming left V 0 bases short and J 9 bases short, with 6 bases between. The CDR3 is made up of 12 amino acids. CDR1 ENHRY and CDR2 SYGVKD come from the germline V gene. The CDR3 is CAISESGIEQFF. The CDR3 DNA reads TGTGCCATCAGTGAGTCCGGGATTGAGCAGTTCTTC.

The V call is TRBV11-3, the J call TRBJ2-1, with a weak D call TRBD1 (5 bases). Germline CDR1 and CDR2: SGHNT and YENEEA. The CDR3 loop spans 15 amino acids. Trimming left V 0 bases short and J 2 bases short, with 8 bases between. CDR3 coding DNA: TGTGCCAGCAGCTTAGACAAGGGGACCTACAATGAGCAGTTCTTC. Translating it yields CASSLDKGTYNEQFF.

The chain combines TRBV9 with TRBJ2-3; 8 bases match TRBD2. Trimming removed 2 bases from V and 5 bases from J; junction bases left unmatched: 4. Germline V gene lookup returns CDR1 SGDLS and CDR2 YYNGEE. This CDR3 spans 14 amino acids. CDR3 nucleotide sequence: TGTGCCAGCAGCGTGGGACTAGTTGGAGATACGCAGTATTTT. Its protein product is CASSVGLVGDTQYF.

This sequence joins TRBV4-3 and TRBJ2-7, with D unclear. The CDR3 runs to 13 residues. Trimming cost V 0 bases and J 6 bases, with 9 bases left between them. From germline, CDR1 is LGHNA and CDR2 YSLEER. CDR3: CASSQDYFLEQYF. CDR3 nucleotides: TGCGCCAGCAGCCAAGATTATTTCCTCGAGCAGTACTTC.

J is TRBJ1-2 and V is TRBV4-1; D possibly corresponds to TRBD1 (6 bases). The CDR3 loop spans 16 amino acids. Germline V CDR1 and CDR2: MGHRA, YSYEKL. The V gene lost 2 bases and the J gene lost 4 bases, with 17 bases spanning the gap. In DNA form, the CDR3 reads TGCGCCAGCAGCCAACCTGACGGGGGCGGGGGCTATGGCTACACCTTC. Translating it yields CASSQPDGGGGYGYTF.

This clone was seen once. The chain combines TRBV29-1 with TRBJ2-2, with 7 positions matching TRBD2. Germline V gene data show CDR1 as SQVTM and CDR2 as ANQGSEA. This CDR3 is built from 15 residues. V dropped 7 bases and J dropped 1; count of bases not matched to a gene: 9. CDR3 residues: CSASTSPENTGELFF. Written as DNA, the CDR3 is TGCAGCGCGTCGACTAGCCCAGAGAACACCGGGGAGCTGTTTTTT.

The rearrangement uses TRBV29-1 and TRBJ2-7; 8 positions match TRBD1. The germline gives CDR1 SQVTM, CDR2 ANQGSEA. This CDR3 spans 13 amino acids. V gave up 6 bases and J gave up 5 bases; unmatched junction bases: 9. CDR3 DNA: TGCAGCGTCATAGGACAGGGACGCAACGAGCAGTACTTC. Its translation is CSVIGQGRNEQYF.